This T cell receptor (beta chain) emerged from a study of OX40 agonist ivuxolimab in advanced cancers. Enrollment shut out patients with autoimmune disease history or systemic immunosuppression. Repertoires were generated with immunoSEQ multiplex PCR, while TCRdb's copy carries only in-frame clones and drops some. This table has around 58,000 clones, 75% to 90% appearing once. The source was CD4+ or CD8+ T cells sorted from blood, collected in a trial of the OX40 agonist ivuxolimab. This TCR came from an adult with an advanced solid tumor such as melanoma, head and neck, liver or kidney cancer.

The CDR3, as DNA: TGCGCCAGCAGCTTGGGACAGGGGGGCCAAGAGACCCAGTACTTC. Translated, it gives CASSLGQGGQETQYF. This rearrangement joins TRBV5-1 to TRBJ2-5; 9 bases line up with TRBD1. Germline values: CDR1 SGHRS, CDR2 YFSETQ. Trimming took 0 bases from V and 1 from J; bases not matched to a gene: 1. The CDR3 has 15 residues.